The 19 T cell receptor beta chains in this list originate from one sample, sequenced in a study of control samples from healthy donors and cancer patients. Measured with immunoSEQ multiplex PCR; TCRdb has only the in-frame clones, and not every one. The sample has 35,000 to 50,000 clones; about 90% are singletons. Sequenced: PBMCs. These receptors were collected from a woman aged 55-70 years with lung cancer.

Here the CDR3 reads CSAEGGPKISEAFF. The CDR3 DNA is TGCAGCGCCGAGGGGGGGCCTAAGATTTCTGAAGCTTTCTTT. The V gene is TRBV29-1, the J gene TRBJ1-1, with D possibly being TRBD1 (6 bases). V was clipped by 7 bases and J by 6 bases, with 21 bases between them. This CDR3 is built from 14 residues. The V gene's germline CDR1 is SQVTM and CDR2 ANQGSEA.

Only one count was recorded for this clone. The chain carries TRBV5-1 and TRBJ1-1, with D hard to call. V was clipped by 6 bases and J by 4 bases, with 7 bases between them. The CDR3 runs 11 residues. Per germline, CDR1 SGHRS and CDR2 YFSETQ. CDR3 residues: CASKGPTEAFF. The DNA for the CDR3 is TGCGCCAGCAAGGGTCCCACTGAAGCTTTCTTT. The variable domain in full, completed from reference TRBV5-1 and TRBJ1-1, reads KAGVTQTPRYLIKTRGQQVTLSCSPISGHRSVSWYQQTPGQGLQFLFEYFSETQRNKGNFPGRFSGRQFSNSRSEMNVSTLELGDSALYLCASKGPTEAFFGQGTRLTVV.

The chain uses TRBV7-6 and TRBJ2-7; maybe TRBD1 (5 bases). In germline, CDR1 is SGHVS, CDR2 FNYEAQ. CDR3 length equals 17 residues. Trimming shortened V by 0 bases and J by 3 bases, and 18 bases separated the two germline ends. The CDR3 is CASSLAPWAREVYEQYF. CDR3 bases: TGTGCCAGCAGCTTAGCCCCGTGGGCCAGGGAAGTCTACGAGCAGTACTTC. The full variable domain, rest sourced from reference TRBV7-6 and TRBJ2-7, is GAGVSQSPRYKVTKRGQDVALRCDPISGHVSLYWYRQALGQGPEFLTYFNYEAQQDKSGLPNDRFSAERPEGSISTLTIQRTEQRDSAMYRCASSLAPWAREVYEQYFGPGTRLTVT.

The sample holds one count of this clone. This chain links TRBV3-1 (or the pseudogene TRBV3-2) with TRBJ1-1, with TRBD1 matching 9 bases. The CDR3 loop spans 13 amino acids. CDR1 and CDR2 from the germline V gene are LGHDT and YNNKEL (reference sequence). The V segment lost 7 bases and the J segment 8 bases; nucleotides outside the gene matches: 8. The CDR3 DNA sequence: TGTGCCAGCATACTAACAGGGGGCAGCGAAGCTTTCTTT. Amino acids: CASILTGGSEAFF.

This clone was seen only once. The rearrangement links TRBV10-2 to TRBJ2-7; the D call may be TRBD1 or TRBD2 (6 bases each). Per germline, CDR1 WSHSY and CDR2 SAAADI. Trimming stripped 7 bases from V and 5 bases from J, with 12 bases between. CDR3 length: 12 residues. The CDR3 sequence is CASTTGADEQYF. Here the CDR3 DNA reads TGCGCCAGCACGACGGGGGCGGACGAGCAGTACTTC.

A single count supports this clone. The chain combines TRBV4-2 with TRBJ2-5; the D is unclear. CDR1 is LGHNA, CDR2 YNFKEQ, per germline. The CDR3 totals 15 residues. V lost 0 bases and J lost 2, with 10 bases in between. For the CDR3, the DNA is TGTGCCAGCAGCCAAGAAGATGGCCGACAAGAGACCCAGTACTTC. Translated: CASSQEDGRQETQYF.

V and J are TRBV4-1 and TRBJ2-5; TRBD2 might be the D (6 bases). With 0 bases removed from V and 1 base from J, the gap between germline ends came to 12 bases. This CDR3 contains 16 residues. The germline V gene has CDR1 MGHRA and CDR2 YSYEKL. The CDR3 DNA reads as TGCGCCAGCAGCCAAGAAGAGACTAGACCCCAAGAGACCCAGTACTTC. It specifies CASSQEETRPQETQYF.

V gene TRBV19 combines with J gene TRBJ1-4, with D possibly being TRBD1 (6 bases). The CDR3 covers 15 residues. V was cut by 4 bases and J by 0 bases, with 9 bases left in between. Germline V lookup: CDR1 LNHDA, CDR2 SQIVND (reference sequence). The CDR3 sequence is CASSRQVATNEKLFF. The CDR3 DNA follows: TGTGCCAGTAGTAGACAGGTTGCAACTAATGAAAAACTGTTTTTT.

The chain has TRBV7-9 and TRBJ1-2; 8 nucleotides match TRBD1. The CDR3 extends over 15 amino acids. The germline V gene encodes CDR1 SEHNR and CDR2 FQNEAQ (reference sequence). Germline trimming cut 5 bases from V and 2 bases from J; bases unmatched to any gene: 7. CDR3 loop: CASSRQGAENYGYTF. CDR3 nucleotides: TGTGCCAGCAGCCGCCAGGGGGCAGAGAACTATGGCTACACCTTC.

As DNA, the CDR3 is TGTGCCAGCAGCTTGGAGGCCAGCGAGGGCACTGAAGCTTTCTTT. Protein: CASSLEASEGTEAFF. The genes are TRBV5-4 and TRBJ1-1; D gene unclear. Germline loops: CDR1 SGHNT, CDR2 YYREEE (reference sequence). Trimming left V 0 bases short and J 4 bases short, with 13 bases between. The CDR3 totals 15 residues. The variable domain in full, with the rest retrieved from reference TRBV5-4 and TRBJ1-1, is ETGVTQSPTHLIKTRGQQVTLRCSSQSGHNTVSWYQQALGQGPQFIFQYYREEENGRGNFPPRFSGLQFPNYSSELNVNALELDDSALYLCASSLEASEGTEAFFGQGTRLTVV.

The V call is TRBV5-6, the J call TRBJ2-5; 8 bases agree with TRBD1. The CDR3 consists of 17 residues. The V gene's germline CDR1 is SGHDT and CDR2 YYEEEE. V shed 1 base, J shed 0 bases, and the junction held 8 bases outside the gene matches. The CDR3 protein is CASSLIHGDRYQETQYF. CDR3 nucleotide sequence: TGTGCCAGCAGCTTGATTCACGGGGACAGGTACCAAGAGACCCAGTACTTC.

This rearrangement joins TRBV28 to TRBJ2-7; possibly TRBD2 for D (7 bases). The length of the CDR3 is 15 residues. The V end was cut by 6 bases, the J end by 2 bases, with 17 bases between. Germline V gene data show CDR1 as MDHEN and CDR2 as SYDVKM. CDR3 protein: CASRLDGGPTYEQYF. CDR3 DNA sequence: TGTGCCAGCAGACTGGACGGGGGGCCCACCTACGAGCAGTACTTC. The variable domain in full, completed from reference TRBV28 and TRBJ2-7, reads DVKVTQSSRYLVKRTGEKVFLECVQDMDHENMFWYRQDPGLGLRLIYFSYDVKMKEKGDIPEGYSVSREKKERFSLILESASTNQTSMYLCASRLDGGPTYEQYFGPGTRLTVT.

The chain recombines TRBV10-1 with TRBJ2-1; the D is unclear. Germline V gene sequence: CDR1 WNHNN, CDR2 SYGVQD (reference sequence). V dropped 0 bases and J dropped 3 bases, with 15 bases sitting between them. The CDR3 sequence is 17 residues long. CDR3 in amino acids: CASSESKADQFYNEQFF. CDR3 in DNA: TGCGCCAGCAGTGAGTCTAAGGCGGATCAATTCTACAATGAGCAGTTCTTC.

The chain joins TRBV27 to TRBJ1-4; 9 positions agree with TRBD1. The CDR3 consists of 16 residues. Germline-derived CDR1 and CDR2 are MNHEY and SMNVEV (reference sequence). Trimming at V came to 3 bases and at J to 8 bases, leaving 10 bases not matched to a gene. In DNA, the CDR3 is TGTGCCAGCAGTTTCGCCCCCGGGACAGGGAGGGAAAAACTGTTTTTT. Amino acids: CASSFAPGTGREKLFF.

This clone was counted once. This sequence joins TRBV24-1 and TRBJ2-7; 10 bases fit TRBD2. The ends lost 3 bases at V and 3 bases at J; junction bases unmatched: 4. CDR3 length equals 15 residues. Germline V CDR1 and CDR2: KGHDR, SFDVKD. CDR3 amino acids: CATSDPSGGNYEQYF. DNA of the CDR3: TGTGCCACCAGTGATCCTAGCGGGGGAAACTACGAGCAGTACTTC.

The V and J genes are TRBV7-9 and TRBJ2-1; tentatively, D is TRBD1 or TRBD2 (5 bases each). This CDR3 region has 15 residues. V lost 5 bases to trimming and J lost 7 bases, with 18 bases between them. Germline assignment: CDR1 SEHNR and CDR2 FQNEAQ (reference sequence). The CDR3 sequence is CASSPWGAEGNEQFF. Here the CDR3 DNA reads TGTGCCAGCAGCCCCTGGGGAGCAGAGGGGAATGAGCAGTTCTTC.

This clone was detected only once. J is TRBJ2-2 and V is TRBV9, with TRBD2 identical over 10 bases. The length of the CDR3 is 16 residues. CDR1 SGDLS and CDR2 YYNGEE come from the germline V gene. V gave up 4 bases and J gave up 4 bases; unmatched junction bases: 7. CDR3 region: CASSTGTSVPTGELFF. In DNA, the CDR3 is TGTGCCAGCAGCACAGGGACTAGCGTCCCCACCGGGGAGCTGTTTTTT.

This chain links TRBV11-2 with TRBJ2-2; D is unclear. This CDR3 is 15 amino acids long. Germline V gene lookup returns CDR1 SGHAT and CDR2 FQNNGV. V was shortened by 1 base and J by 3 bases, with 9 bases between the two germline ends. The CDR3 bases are TGTGCCAGCAGCTTAGCCGCTCGAGACACCGGGGAGCTGTTTTTT. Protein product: CASSLAARDTGELFF.

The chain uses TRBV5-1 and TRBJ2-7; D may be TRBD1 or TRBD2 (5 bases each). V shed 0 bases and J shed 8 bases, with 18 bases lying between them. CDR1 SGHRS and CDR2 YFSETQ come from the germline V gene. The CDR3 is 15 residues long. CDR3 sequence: CASSLDVGAYEKQYF. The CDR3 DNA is TGCGCCAGCAGCTTGGATGTCGGGGCCTACGAGAAGCAGTACTTC.